This T cell receptor (beta chain) was observed in a study of T cell changes during pregnancy in multiple sclerosis. Produced via immunoSEQ multiplex PCR; TCRdb's table is partial and in-frame only. In the table there are about 100,000 clones, about 90% of which are singletons. V lost 4 bases, J lost 3 bases, and 10 bases lay in between. The CDR3 is 13 amino acids. The germline V gene has CDR1 SGHAT and CDR2 FQDESV (reference sequence). The receptor's source is a female donor with multiple sclerosis, enrolled in a pregnancy study. Sequences were derived from peripheral blood, sampled after pregnancy. This chain links TRBV11-1 with TRBJ2-7; no clear D. Here the CDR3 DNA reads TGTGCCAGCAGCTCTGGCAGGCTCTACGAGCAGTACTTC. This gives the protein CASSSGRLYEQYF.